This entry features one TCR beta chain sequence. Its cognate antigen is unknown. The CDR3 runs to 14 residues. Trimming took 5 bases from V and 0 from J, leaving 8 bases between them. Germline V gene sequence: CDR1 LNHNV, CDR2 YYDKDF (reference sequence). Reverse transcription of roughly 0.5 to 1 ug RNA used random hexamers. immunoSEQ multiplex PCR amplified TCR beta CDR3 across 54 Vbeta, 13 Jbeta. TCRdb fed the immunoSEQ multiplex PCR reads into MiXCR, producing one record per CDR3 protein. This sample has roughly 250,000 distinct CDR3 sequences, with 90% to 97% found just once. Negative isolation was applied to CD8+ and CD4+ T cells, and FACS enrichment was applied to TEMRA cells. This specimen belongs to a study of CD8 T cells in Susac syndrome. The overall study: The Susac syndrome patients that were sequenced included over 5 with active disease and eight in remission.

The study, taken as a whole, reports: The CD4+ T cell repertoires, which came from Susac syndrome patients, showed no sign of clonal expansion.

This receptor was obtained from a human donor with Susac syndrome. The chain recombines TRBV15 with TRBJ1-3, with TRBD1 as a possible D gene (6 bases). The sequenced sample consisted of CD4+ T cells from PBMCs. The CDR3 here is CATSLTGSGNTIYF. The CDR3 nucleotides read TGTGCCACCAGCCTGACAGGCTCTGGAAACACCATATATTTT.